Listed here are 19 T cell receptor beta chains from one sample, sequenced in a study of graft-versus-host responses after intestinal transplantation. Using immunoSEQ multiplex PCR, the repertoire was profiled, and TCRdb retains in-frame clones only, with some absent. The sample includes some 40,000 clones, roughly 89% of them seen just once. The source was PBMCs, collected approximately 270 days after transplant. These receptors all stem from a human patient who received an intestinal transplant, so some T cells may come from the graft donor.

V is TRBV11-2 and J is TRBJ2-5; D is unresolved. The CDR3 is 13 amino acids. Germline CDR1 SGHAT, CDR2 FQNNGV. Deletions cut 3 bases from V and 4 bases from J, with 9 bases between. CDR3 coding DNA: TGTGCCAGCAGCTTGGCGCCTCGAGAGACCCAGTACTTC. It yields the protein CASSLAPRETQYF.

This chain uses TRBV6-5 with TRBJ1-4; D unresolved. Germline V gene data show CDR1 as MNHEY and CDR2 as SVGAGI. The V gene lost 6 bases and the J gene lost 3 bases, with 14 bases spanning the gap. This CDR3 has 15 residues. This CDR3 reads CASSPRIVANEKLFF. As DNA, the CDR3 is TGTGCCAGCAGCCCCAGAATAGTGGCTAATGAAAAACTGTTTTTT.

This sequence joins TRBV7-9 and TRBJ1-1; a possible D gene is TRBD1 (6 bases). Germline V gene lookup returns CDR1 SEHNR and CDR2 FQNEAQ (reference sequence). The V gene lost 1 base and the J gene lost 10 bases, with 22 bases spanning the gap. The CDR3 length is 16 residues. CDR3 DNA sequence: TGTGCCAGCAGCTTAGGAGGGTACAGGGACCAGCTTTCAGCTTTCTTT. Protein: CASSLGGYRDQLSAFF. Full variable domain (missing parts from reference TRBV7-9 and TRBJ1-1): DTGVSQNPRHKITKRGQNVTFRCDPISEHNRLYWYRQTLGQGPEFLTYFQNEAQLEKSRLLSDRFSAERPKGSFSTLEIQRTEQGDSAMYLCASSLGGYRDQLSAFFGQGTRLTVV.

This clone was picked up one time. This rearrangement joins TRBV12-5 to TRBJ1-3; TRBD1 matches 10 bases. This CDR3 region has 15 residues. V shed 6 bases, J shed 2 bases, and the junction held 4 bases outside the gene matches. The germline V gene has CDR1 LGHNT and CDR2 FRNRAP. CDR3 amino acids: CASGAGTGAGNTIYF. The DNA of the CDR3 is TGTGCTAGTGGCGCCGGGACAGGGGCTGGAAACACCATATATTTT. Based on the CDR3 plus reference TRBV12-5 and TRBJ1-3, the full variable domain is DARVTQTPRHKVTEMGQEVTMRCQPILGHNTVFWYRQTMMQGLELLAYFRNRAPLDDSGMPKDRFSAEMPDATLATLKIQPSEPRDSAVYFCASGAGTGAGNTIYFGEGSWLTVV.

This clone is a singleton in its sample. The chain recombines TRBV7-3 with TRBJ2-1; 14 bases agree with TRBD2. The CDR3 runs 15 residues. V was pared by 4 bases and J by 7 bases, with 3 bases of the junction left unmatched. Per the germline V gene, CDR1 is SGHTA and CDR2 is FQGTGA. The CDR3 protein is CASSSRTSGGNEQFF. The CDR3 DNA is TGTGCCAGCAGCTCAAGGACTAGCGGGGGGAATGAGCAGTTCTTC.

The chain has TRBV2 and TRBJ2-7; D unclear. CDR1 and CDR2 (germline): SNHLY, FYNNEI. There are 12 residues in the CDR3. Trimming removed 7 bases at V and 0 bases at J, with 7 bases between. The CDR3 spells CASTPPSYEQYF. The CDR3 DNA sequence: TGTGCCAGCACCCCCCCCTCCTACGAGCAGTACTTC.

This chain uses TRBV19 with TRBJ1-5, with D unclear. Trimming shortened V by 0 bases and J by 6 bases, and 6 bases separated the two germline ends. This CDR3 has 13 amino acids. Looked up from germline, CDR1 is LNHDA and CDR2 is SQIVND (reference sequence). This chain's CDR3 is CASSIDGVQPQHF. The DNA for the CDR3 is TGTGCCAGTAGTATAGATGGGGTTCAGCCCCAGCATTTT.

This clone was counted once. The rearrangement uses TRBV5-8 and TRBJ2-7, with D unresolved. This CDR3 is 14 amino acids long. V gave up 0 bases and J gave up 2 bases, with 9 bases separating them. Germline CDR1 reads SGHTS; CDR2 reads YDEGEE. The chain's CDR3 is CASSLAPAPYEQYF. Written as DNA, the CDR3 is TGTGCCAGCAGCTTGGCCCCGGCTCCCTACGAGCAGTACTTC.

This rearrangement joins TRBV27 to TRBJ1-1; D is ambiguous. Trimming removed 3 bases from V and 0 bases from J, with 11 bases in between. CDR1 and CDR2 from the germline V gene are MNHEY and SMNVEV (reference sequence). The CDR3 is 15 amino acids. The DNA of the CDR3 is TGTGCCAGCAGTTTGTCGGGGTTATTGAACACTGAAGCTTTCTTT. It is translated as CASSLSGLLNTEAFF.

This chain uses TRBV5-6 with TRBJ2-7; 7 bases align to TRBD2. The CDR3 sequence is 12 residues long. CDR1 and CDR2 from the germline V gene are SGHDT and YYEEEE. J lost 2 bases, V lost 4 bases, and 0 bases had no gene match. The chain's CDR3 is CASSRGAYEQYF. In DNA, the CDR3 is TGTGCCAGCAGCCGGGGGGCCTACGAGCAGTACTTC.

This clone has a handful of counts. The chain employs TRBV29-1 and TRBJ2-7; 7 bases match TRBD1. Trimming at V came to 6 bases and at J to 4 bases, leaving 6 bases not matched to a gene. The CDR3 has 12 amino acids. In germline, CDR1 is SQVTM, CDR2 ANQGSEA. The DNA of the CDR3 is TGCAGCGTGAGACAGGGATCTTACGAGCAGTACTTC. This codes for CSVRQGSYEQYF.

The chain carries TRBV5-1 and TRBJ2-3; maybe TRBD2 (5 bases). V was trimmed by 2 bases and J by 0 bases, leaving 7 bases between them. Germline V lookup: CDR1 SGHRS, CDR2 YFSETQ. The CDR3 extends over 14 amino acids. CDR3: CASSFSESTDTQYF. The CDR3 bases are TGCGCCAGCAGCTTTAGCGAGAGCACAGATACGCAGTATTTT.

The V and J genes are TRBV7-9 and TRBJ2-5, with D perhaps TRBD2 (6 bases). CDR1 and CDR2 from the germline V gene are SEHNR and FQNEAQ (reference sequence). The CDR3 sequence is 17 residues long. Trimming shortened V by 2 bases and J by 5 bases, and 21 bases separated the two germline ends. Written as DNA, the CDR3 is TGTGCCAGCAGCTTATCAAAGTTGGGGCGGGGCCTTGAGACCCAGTACTTC. It yields the protein CASSLSKLGRGLETQYF.

The chain carries TRBV11-2 and TRBJ1-2; 9 bases agree with TRBD1. Trimming cost V 8 bases and J 0 bases; bases outside gene matches: 10. The CDR3 has 16 residues. Germline V gene lookup returns CDR1 SGHAT and CDR2 FQNNGV. CDR3 in amino acids: CASWGNRGPSNYGYTF. The CDR3 DNA sequence: TGTGCCAGCTGGGGTAACAGGGGGCCCTCTAACTATGGCTACACCTTC.

The chain recombines TRBV7-2 with TRBJ2-1; 7 bases align to TRBD1. The CDR3 has 21 amino acids. Germline V CDR1 and CDR2: SGHTA, FQGNSA. V lost 0 bases, J lost 0 bases, and 17 bases stayed unmatched. The CDR3: CASSLAPKPTGTDSSYNEQFF. Here the CDR3 DNA reads TGTGCCAGCAGCTTAGCCCCCAAGCCGACAGGGACCGATAGCTCCTACAATGAGCAGTTCTTC.

This chain joins TRBV11-2 and TRBJ2-2, with 12 nucleotides matching TRBD2. Germline-derived CDR1 and CDR2 are SGHAT and FQNNGV. The CDR3 covers 16 residues. With V trimmed by 3 bases and J by 4 bases, 3 bases remained unmatched. CDR3 coding DNA: TGTGCCAGCAGCTTCGGACTAGCGGGGTTCACCGGGGAGCTGTTTTTT. Translating it yields CASSFGLAGFTGELFF.

The gene calls are TRBV4-1 and TRBJ2-5; TRBD2 matches at 9 bases. CDR3 length: 14 residues. Germline CDR1 and CDR2: MGHRA and YSYEKL. V shed 4 bases, J shed 4 bases, and the junction held 4 bases outside the gene matches. The CDR3 is CASSPGLAGETQYF. CDR3 DNA: TGCGCCAGCAGCCCGGGACTAGCCGGAGAGACCCAGTACTTC.

This clone was counted a few times. J is TRBJ1-5 and V is TRBV2, with D unclear. This CDR3 region has 14 residues. V was cut by 7 bases and J by 2 bases, with 12 bases left in between. Germline CDR1 and CDR2: SNHLY and FYNNEI. The CDR3 spells CASMAIGGNQPQHF. CDR3 nucleotide sequence: TGTGCCAGCATGGCCATCGGAGGCAATCAGCCCCAGCATTTT.

The V call is TRBV6-5, the J call TRBJ1-5, with 8 bases matching TRBD1. CDR1 and CDR2 (germline): MNHEY, SVGAGI. The junction had 12 bases not matched to a gene; V was cut back by 6 bases and J by 11 bases. The CDR3 consists of 14 residues. The CDR3, as DNA: TGTGCCAGCAGAGGGGTGACAGGGGTGTCGGCCCAGCATTTT. It codes for CASRGVTGVSAQHF.